These 10 T cell receptor beta chains originate from one sample sequenced in a study of T cells in tumors after PD-1 blockade. TCRdb's table, derived via immunoSEQ multiplex PCR, lists solely in-frame clones and lacks some. This sample has 15,000 or so clones, with almost 85% found just once. The specimen was PBMCs, collected after anti-PD-1 treatment. The receptor source for this set is a human donor with basal cell carcinoma.

This clone appeared once. The chain joins TRBV7-2 to TRBJ2-7; 8 bases map to TRBD2. From germline, CDR1 is SGHTA and CDR2 FQGNSA. This CDR3 has 13 amino acids. V gave up 4 bases and J gave up 1 base; unmatched junction bases: 0. The CDR3 DNA follows: TGTGCCAGCAGCTCGGGGGGGTCCTACGAGCAGTACTTC. Translated, it gives CASSSGGSYEQYF.

Regarding this clone: Sequence at one end of the junction differs from germline and may be a read error. This chain uses TRBV7-2 with TRBJ1-2, with TRBD1 matching 7 bases. Per the germline V gene, CDR1 is SGHTA and CDR2 is FQGNSA. The CDR3 is 15 residues long. The CDR3 loop reads CASSLATGLVAIVRF. The CDR3 nucleotides are TGTGCCAGCAGCTTAGCGACAGGGCTGGTGGCCATAGTTCGTTTC. Full variable domain (remainder filled in from reference TRBV7-2 and TRBJ1-2): GAGVSQSPSNKVTEKGKDVELRCDPISGHTALYWYRQSLGQGLEFLIYFQGNSAPDKSGLPSDRFSAERTGGSVSTLTIQRTQQEDSAVYLCASSLATGLVAIVRFGSGTRLTVV.

The genes are TRBV7-2 and TRBJ1-1; D not certain. V was clipped by 4 bases and J by 3 bases, with 9 bases between them. CDR3 size: 13 residues. Germline V lookup: CDR1 SGHTA, CDR2 FQGNSA. CDR3 sequence reads: CASSYRLYTEAFF. DNA of the CDR3: TGTGCCAGCAGCTACCGACTTTACACTGAAGCTTTCTTT.

This clone appeared a single time. The gene calls are TRBV28 and TRBJ1-4, with D possibly matching TRBD1 (5 bases). Trimming cost V 3 bases and J 0 bases, with 8 bases left between them. CDR3 length: 15 residues. Germline V gene sequence: CDR1 MDHEN, CDR2 SYDVKM. CDR3 sequence (DNA): TGTGCCAGCAGTTTCGGGGGATCAACTAATGAAAAACTGTTTTTT. Amino acids: CASSFGGSTNEKLFF.

The chain uses TRBV12-5 and TRBJ2-1; D possibly corresponds to TRBD1 (7 bases). Germline-derived CDR1 and CDR2 are LGHNT and FRNRAP. V lost 6 bases, J lost 0 bases, and 9 bases lay in between. CDR3 length: 14 amino acids. Here the CDR3 reads CASGRGDSYNEQFF. The CDR3 coding sequence is TGTGCTAGTGGCAGGGGGGACTCCTACAATGAGCAGTTCTTC.

The V and J genes are TRBV25-1 and TRBJ1-2; D is possibly TRBD1 (6 bases). The CDR3 consists of 14 residues. Deletions cut 2 bases from V and 0 bases from J, with 7 bases between. The germline V gene encodes CDR1 MGHDK and CDR2 SYGVNS. CDR3 region: CASSEQGPNYGYTF. DNA of the CDR3: TGTGCCAGCAGTGAACAGGGGCCTAACTATGGCTACACCTTC.

The J gene is TRBJ1-2, the V gene TRBV5-6; no clear D. This CDR3 has 11 residues. V dropped 5 bases and J dropped 8 bases, with 10 bases sitting between them. Germline V gene sequence: CDR1 SGHDT, CDR2 YYEEEE. The CDR3 reads CASRYRGGYTF. CDR3 nucleotide sequence: TGTGCCAGCAGATATAGAGGCGGCTACACCTTC.

V and J are TRBV6-5 and TRBJ1-2, with D maybe TRBD1 (5 bases). Trimming left V 3 bases short and J 4 bases short, with 15 bases between. The CDR3 totals 15 residues. CDR1 is MNHEY and CDR2 is SVGAGI in the germline V gene. The chain's CDR3 is CASSYDRQTAYGYTF. CDR3 bases: TGTGCCAGCAGTTATGACCGTCAGACAGCCTATGGCTACACCTTC.

This clone appeared once. The chain combines TRBV5-1 with TRBJ2-1; TRBD2 matches at 12 bases. The germline V gene encodes CDR1 SGHRS and CDR2 YFSETQ. The CDR3 loop spans 14 amino acids. Trimming at V came to 3 bases and at J to 7 bases, leaving 2 bases not matched to a gene. The CDR3 is CASSSSGGDNEQFF. The CDR3 DNA sequence: TGCGCCAGCAGCTCTAGCGGGGGGGATAATGAGCAGTTCTTC. Drawing the rest from reference TRBV5-1 and TRBJ2-1, the complete variable domain is KAGVTQTPRYLIKTRGQQVTLSCSPISGHRSVSWYQQTPGQGLQFLFEYFSETQRNKGNFPGRFSGRQFSNSRSEMNVSTLELGDSALYLCASSSSGGDNEQFFGPGTRLTVL.

This rearrangement joins TRBV2 to TRBJ2-1; D may be TRBD1 (6 bases). The germline V and J ends were trimmed by 4 bases and 6 bases, with 19 bases remaining between them. Germline CDR1 reads SNHLY; CDR2 reads FYNNEI. The CDR3 consists of 16 residues. Here the CDR3 reads CASSGGRTPSANEQFF. The CDR3 DNA reads as TGTGCCAGCAGTGGGGGGCGGACCCCGTCTGCCAATGAGCAGTTCTTC.